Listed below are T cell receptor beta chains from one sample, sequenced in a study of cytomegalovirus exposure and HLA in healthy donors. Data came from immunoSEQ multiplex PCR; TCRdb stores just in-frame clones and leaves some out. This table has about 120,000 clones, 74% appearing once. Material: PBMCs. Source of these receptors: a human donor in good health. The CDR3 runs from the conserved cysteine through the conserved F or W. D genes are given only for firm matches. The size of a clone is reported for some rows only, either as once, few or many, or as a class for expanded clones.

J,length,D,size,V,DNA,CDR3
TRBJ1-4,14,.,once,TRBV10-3,TGTGCCATCAGTGGGGGAAAGGGGGAGGAAAAACTGTTTTTT,CAISGGKGEEKLFF
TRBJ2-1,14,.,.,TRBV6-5,TGTGCCAGCAGTACCCCTAGGCCACCCAATGAGCAGTTCTTC,CASSTPRPPNEQFF
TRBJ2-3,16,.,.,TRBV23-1,TGCGCCAGCAGTCAACCCCGGGATTCCCGCAGGGATACGCAGTATTTT,CASSQPRDSRRDTQYF
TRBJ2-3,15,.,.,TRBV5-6,TGTGCCAGCAGCTTCTCGAGACTAAACACAGATACGCAGTATTTT,CASSFSRLNTDTQYF
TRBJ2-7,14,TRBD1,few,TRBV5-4,TGTGCCAGCAGCGTGACAGGGTTACGCGACGAGCAGTACTTC,CASSVTGLRDEQYF
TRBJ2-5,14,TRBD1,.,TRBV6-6,TGTGCCAGCAGTGTCGGGACAGGTGGAGAGACCCAGTACTTC,CASSVGTGGETQYF
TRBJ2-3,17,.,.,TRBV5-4,TGTGCCAGCAGCCGAAGAAAGAGACTAGGGAGAACAGATACGCAGTATTTT,CASSRRKRLGRTDTQYF
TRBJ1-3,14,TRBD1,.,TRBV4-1,TGCGCCAGCAGCCCGACAGGGTTTGGAAACACCATATATTTT,CASSPTGFGNTIYF
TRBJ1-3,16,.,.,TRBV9,TGTGCCAGCAGTCCTGCGGGGAGAATGTCTGGAAACACCATATATTTT,CASSPAGRMSGNTIYF
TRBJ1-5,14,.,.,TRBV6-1,TGTGCCAGCAGTGAAGAAGCCGGGATTTCGCCCCAGCATTTT,CASSEEAGISPQHF
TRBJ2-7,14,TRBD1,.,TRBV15,TGTGCCACCAGCGGGACAGGACCCTCCTACGAGCAGTACTTC,CATSGTGPSYEQYF
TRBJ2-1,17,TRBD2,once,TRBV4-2,TGTGCCAGCAGCCAAGCCTCCGGGACTACTACCCCCGCCGTCCAGTTCTTC,CASSQASGTTTPAVQFF
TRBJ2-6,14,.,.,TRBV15,TGTGCCACCAGCACAGTTTCTGGGGCCAACGTCCTGACTTTC,CATSTVSGANVLTF
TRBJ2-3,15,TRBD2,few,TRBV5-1,TGCGCCAGCAGCGCACTAGCGGGAGCAAGAGATACGCAGTATTTT,CASSALAGARDTQYF
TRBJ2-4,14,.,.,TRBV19,TGTGCCAGTAGTATCCCAGAGGGGGGGAACATTCAGTACTTC,CASSIPEGGNIQYF
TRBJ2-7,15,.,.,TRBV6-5,TGTGCCAGCAGTTTGCAGGGGGGTTCTCGCTACGAGCAGTACTTC,CASSLQGGSRYEQYF
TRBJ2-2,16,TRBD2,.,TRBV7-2,TGTGCCAGCAGCTTGATGACTAGCGGGTTCTCCGGGGAGCTGTTTTTT,CASSLMTSGFSGELFF
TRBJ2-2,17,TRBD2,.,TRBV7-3,TGTGCCAGCAGCCCCACTAGCGGGGGGGCGGTTACCGGGGAGCTGTTTTTT,CASSPTSGGAVTGELFF
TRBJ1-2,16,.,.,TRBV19,TGTGCCAGTACCTTCGGGACAAACCATGCTAACTATGGCTACACCTTC,CASTFGTNHANYGYTF
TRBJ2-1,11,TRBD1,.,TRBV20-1,TGCAGTGCTGGAGGACAGGCTGAGCAGTTCTTC,CSAGGQAEQFF
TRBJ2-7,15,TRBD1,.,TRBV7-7,TGTGCTAGCAGCCTACAGACAGGGAGTGTCTACGAGCAGTACTTC,CASSLQTGSVYEQYF
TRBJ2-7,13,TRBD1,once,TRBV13,TGTGCCAGCAGCTGGGACAGGGGTTACGAGCAGTACTTC,CASSWDRGYEQYF
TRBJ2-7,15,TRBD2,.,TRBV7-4,TGTGCCAGCAGCTTAGTCCTAGCGGGAACCTACGAGCAGTACTTC,CASSLVLAGTYEQYF
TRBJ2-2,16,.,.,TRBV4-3,TGCGCCAGCAGCCAAGTCGCTCAGGGGAACACCGGGGAGCTGTTTTTT,CASSQVAQGNTGELFF
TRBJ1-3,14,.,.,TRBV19,TGTGCCAGTTCTTACAGCCACTCTGGAAACACCATATATTTT,CASSYSHSGNTIYF
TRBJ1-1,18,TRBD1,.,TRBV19,TGTGCCAGTAGTACCAAACCGGGACAGGGGCTGATGAACACTGAAGCTTTCTTT,CASSTKPGQGLMNTEAFF
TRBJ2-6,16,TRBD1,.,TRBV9,TGTGCCAGCAGCGGGACAGGATTCTCTGGGGCCAACGTCCTGACTTTC,CASSGTGFSGANVLTF
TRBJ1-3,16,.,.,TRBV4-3,TGCGCCAGCAGCCAAGATCAGCGGAGCTCTGGAAACACCATATATTTT,CASSQDQRSSGNTIYF
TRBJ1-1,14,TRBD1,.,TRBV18,TGTGCCAGCTCACCAAACGGACAGGTACGGGAAGCTTTCTTT,CASSPNGQVREAFF
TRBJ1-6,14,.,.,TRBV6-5,TGTGCCAGCCGGGGGACGGAGAGGAATTCACCCCTCCACTTT,CASRGTERNSPLHF
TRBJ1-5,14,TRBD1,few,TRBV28,TGTGCCAGCAGACTGGGACAGGGAGGTCAGCCCCAGCATTTT,CASRLGQGGQPQHF
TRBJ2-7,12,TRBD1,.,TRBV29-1,TGCAGCGTTGTAGGCAGGGGGTACGAGCAGTACTTC,CSVVGRGYEQYF
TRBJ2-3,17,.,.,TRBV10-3,TGTGCCATCAGTGGGTGGGGGGGGCCTTCTCCTCAGGATACGCAGTATTTT,CAISGWGGPSPQDTQYF
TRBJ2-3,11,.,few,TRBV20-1,TGCAGTGCCTTAGCGCAAGATACGCAGTATTTT,CSALAQDTQYF
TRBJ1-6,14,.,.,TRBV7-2,TGTGCCAGCAGCTTCAGATCTTATAATTCACCCCTCCACTTT,CASSFRSYNSPLHF
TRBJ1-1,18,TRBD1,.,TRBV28,TGTGCCAGCAGTTTGCAGGGGGCGGGTTATGTTCGGGGCACTGAAGCTTTCTTT,CASSLQGAGYVRGTEAFF
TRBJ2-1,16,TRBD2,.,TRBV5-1,TGCGCCAGCAGCTCGTTAGCGGGAGGAGGTTACAATGAGCAGTTCTTC,CASSSLAGGGYNEQFF
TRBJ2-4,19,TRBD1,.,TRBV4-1,TGCGCCAGCAGCCAGGCCCCGGGACAGGGGAATATAGCCAAAAACATTCAGTACTTC,CASSQAPGQGNIAKNIQYF
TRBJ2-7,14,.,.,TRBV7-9,TGTGCCAGCAGCTTAGCTGTAGCCTCCTACGAGCAGTACTTC,CASSLAVASYEQYF
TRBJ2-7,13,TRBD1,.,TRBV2,TGTGCCAGCAGTGAGGGGACAGGGATCGAGCAGTACTTC,CASSEGTGIEQYF
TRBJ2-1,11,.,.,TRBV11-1,TGTGCCAGCAGCTTTCACCAGGAGCAGTTCTTC,CASSFHQEQFF
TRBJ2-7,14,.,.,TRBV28,TGTGCCAGCAAAACCGCAGGAATCACCTACGAGCAGTACTTC,CASKTAGITYEQYF
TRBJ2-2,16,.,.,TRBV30,TGTGCCTGGAGTGATCCCGGATTAGCAGGGTTCGGGGAGCTGTTTTTT,CAWSDPGLAGFGELFF
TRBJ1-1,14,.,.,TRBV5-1,TGCGCCAGCAGCTGGACACCTATGAACACTGAAGCTTTCTTT,CASSWTPMNTEAFF
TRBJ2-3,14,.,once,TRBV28,TGTGCCAGCAGTTTACAGGGGAGCACAGATACGCAGTATTTT,CASSLQGSTDTQYF
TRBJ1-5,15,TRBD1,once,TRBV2,TGTGCCAGCAGCGTCGGACAGGCCTCAAATCAGCCCCAGCATTTT,CASSVGQASNQPQHF
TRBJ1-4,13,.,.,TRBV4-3,TGCGCCAGCAGCTCCTGGGGCTGGGAAAAACTGTTTTTT,CASSSWGWEKLFF